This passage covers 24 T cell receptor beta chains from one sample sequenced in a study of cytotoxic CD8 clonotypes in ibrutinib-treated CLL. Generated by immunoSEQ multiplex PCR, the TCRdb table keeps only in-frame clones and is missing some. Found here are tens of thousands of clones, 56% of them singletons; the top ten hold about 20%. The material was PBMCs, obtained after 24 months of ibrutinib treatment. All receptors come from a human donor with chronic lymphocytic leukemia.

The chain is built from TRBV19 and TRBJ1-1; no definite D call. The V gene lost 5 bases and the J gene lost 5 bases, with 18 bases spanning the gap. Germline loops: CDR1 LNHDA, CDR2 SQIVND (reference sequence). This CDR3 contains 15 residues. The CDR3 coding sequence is TGTGCCAGTAGTCCGAGTACCCCTGGGCGGACTGAAGCTTTCTTT. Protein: CASSPSTPGRTEAFF.

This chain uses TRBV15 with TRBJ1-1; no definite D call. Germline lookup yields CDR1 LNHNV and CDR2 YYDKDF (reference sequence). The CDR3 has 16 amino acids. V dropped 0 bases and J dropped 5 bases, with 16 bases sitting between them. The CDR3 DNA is TGTGCCACCAGCAGAGATCTGGGCCCGTCAGTAACTGAAGCTTTCTTT. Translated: CATSRDLGPSVTEAFF.

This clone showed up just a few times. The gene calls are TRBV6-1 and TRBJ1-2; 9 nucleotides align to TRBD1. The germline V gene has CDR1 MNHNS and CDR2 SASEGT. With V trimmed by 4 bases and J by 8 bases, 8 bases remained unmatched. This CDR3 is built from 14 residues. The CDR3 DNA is TGTGCCAGCAGTGCCGGGACAGGGCCTCGCGGCTACACCTTC. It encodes CASSAGTGPRGYTF.

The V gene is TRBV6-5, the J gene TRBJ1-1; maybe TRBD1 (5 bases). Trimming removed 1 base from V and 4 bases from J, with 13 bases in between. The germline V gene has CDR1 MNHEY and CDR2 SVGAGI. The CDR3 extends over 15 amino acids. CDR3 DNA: TGTGCCAGCAGTTACTTTCCCGGGGGGAGCACTGAAGCTTTCTTT. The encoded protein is CASSYFPGGSTEAFF.

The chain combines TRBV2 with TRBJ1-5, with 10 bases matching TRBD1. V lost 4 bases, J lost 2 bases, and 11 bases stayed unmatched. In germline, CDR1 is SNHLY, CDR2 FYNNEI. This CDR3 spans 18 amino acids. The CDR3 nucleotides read TGTGCCAGCAGTGGGAGGCCCGGGACAGGGGCCGGCAATCAGCCCCAGCATTTT. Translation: CASSGRPGTGAGNQPQHF. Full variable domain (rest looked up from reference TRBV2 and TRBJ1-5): EPEVTQTPSHQVTQMGQEVILRCVPISNHLYFYWYRQILGQKVEFLVSFYNNEISEKSEIFDDQFSVERPDGSNFTLKIRSTKLEDSAMYFCASSGRPGTGAGNQPQHFGDGTRLSIL.

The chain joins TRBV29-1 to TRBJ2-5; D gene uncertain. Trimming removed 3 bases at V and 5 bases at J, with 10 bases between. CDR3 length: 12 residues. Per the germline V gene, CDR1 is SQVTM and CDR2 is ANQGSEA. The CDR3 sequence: CSVDGLVETQYF. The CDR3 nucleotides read TGCAGCGTTGATGGCCTTGTTGAGACCCAGTACTTC.

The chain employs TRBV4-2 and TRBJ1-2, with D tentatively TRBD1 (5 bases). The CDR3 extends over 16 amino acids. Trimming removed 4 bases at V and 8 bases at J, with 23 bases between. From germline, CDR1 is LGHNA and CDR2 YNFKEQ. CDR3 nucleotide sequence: TGTGCCAGCAGCCTAGGGGCCCCGGAGGCAGCGGGAGGCTACACCTTC. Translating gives CASSLGAPEAAGGYTF.

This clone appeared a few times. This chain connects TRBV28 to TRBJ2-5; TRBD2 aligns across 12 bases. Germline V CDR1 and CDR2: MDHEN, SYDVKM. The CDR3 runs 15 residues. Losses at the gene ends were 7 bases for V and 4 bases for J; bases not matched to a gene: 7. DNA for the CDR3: TGTGCCAGCATCCCTAGCGGGAGGGCGCGAGAGACCCAGTACTTC. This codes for CASIPSGRARETQYF.

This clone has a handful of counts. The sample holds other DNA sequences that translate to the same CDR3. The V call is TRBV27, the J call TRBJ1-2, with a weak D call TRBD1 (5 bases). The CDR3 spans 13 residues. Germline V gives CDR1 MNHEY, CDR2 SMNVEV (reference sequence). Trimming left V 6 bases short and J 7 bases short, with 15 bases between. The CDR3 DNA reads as TGTGCCAGCAGAACAGGTGGGTCCCCTGGCTACACCTTC. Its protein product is CASRTGGSPGYTF.

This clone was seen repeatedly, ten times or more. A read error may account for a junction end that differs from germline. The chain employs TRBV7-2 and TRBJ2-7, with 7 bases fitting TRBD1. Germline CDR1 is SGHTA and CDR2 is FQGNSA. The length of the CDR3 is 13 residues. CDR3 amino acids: CASSYWGQTVRDF. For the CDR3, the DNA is TGTGCCAGCAGCTACTGGGGACAGACGGTACGGGACTTC.

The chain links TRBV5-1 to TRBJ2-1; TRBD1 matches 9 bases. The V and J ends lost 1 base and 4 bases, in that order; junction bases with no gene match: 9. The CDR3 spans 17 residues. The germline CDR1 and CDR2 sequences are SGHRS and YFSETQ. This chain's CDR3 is CASSLLPFGQGYNEQFF. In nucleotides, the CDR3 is TGCGCCAGCAGCTTGTTGCCATTCGGACAGGGGTACAATGAGCAGTTCTTC.

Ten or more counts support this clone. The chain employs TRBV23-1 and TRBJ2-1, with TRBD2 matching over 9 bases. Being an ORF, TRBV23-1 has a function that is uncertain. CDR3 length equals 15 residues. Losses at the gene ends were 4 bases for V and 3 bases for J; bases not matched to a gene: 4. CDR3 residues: CASSRGRGFYNEQFF. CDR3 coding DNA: TGCGCCAGCAGTCGCGGGAGGGGGTTCTACAATGAGCAGTTCTTC.

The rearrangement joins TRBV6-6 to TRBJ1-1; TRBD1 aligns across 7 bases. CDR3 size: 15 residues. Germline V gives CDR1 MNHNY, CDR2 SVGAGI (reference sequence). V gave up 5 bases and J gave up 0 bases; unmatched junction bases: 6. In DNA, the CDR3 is TGTGCCAGCAGTCATCAACAGGGGATGAACACTGAAGCTTTCTTT. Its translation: CASSHQQGMNTEAFF.

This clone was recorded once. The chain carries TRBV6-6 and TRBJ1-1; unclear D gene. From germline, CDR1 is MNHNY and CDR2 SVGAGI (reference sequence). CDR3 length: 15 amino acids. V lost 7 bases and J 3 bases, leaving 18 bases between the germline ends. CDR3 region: CASTSHGRSYTEAFF. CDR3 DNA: TGTGCCAGCACCTCTCACGGGCGATCCTACACTGAAGCTTTCTTT.

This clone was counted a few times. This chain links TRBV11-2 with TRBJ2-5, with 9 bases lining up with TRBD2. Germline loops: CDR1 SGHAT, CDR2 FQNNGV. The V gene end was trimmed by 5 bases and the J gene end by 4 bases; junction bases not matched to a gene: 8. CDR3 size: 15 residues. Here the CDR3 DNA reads TGTGCCAGCAGCACGTCATGGACTAGCGCAGAGACCCAGTACTTC. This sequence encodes CASSTSWTSAETQYF. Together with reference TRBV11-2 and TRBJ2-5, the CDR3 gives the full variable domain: EAGVAQSPRYKIIEKRQSVAFWCNPISGHATLYWYQQILGQGPKLLIQFQNNGVVDDSQLPKDRFSAERLKGVDSTLKIQPAKLEDSAVYLCASSTSWTSAETQYFGPGTRLLVL.

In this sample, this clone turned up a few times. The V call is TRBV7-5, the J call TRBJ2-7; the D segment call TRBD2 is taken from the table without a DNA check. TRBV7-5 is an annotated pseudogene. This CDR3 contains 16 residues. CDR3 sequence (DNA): TGTGTCAGAAGCTTAGGCGGGAGGGCAGATTCCTACGAGCAGTACGTC. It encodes CVRSLGGRADSYEQYV.

The CDR3 loop is CASRATGKQGHETQYF. The CDR3 region has the DNA TGCGCCAGCAGGGCCACAGGGAAGCAGGGACACGAGACCCAGTACTTC. The chain couples TRBV10-2 to TRBJ2-5, with D possibly being TRBD1 (6 bases). This CDR3 has 16 amino acids. CDR1 is WSHSY, CDR2 SAAADI, per germline. Trimming removed 6 bases at V and 5 bases at J, with 22 bases between.

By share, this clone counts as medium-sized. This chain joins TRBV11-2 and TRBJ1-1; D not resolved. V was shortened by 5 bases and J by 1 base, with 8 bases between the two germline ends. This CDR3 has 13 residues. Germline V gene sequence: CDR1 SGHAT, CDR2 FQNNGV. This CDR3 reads CASSPTTNTEAFF. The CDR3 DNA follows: TGTGCCAGCAGCCCCACTACGAACACTGAAGCTTTCTTT.

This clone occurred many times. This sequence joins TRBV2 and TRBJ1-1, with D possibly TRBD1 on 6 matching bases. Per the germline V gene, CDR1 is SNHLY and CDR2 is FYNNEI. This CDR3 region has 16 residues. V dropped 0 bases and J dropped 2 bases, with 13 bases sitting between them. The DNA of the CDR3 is TGTGCCAGCAGTGAAGCGCTTAGGACAGATAACACTGAAGCTTTCTTT. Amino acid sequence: CASSEALRTDNTEAFF.

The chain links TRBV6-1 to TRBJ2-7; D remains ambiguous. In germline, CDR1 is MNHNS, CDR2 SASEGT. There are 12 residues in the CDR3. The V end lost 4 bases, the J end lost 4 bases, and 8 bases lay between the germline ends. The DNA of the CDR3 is TGTGCCAGCAGTGGTTTACAATACGAGCAGTACGTC. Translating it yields CASSGLQYEQYV.

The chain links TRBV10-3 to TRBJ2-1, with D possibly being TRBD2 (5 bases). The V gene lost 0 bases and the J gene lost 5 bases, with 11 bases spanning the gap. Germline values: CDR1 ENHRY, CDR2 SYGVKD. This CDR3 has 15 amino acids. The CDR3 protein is CAISESLALNNEQFF. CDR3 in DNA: TGTGCCATCAGTGAGTCTTTAGCGCTCAACAATGAGCAGTTCTTC.

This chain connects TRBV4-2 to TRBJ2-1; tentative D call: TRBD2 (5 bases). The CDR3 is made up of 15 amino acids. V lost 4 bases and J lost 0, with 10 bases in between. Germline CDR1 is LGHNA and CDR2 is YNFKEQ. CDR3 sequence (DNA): TGTGCCAGCAGCCTTAGCGAGAGCTCCTACAATGAGCAGTTCTTC. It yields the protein CASSLSESSYNEQFF.

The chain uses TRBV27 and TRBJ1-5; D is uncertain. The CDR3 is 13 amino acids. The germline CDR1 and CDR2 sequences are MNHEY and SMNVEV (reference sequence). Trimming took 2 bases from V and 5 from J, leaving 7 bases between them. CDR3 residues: CASSLSSYQPQHF. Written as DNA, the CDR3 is TGTGCCAGCAGTTTAAGCAGCTATCAGCCCCAGCATTTT.

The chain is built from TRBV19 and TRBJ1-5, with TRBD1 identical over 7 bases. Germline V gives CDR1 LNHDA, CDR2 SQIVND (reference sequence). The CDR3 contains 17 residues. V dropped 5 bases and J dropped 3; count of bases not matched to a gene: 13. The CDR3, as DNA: TGTGCCAGTAGTGCGCAAAATCGACAGGGTCTCAATCAGCCCCAGCATTTT. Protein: CASSAQNRQGLNQPQHF.